Presented here are 2 T cell receptor beta chains from one specimen sequenced in a study of blood T cell repertoires in COVID-19. Using immunoSEQ multiplex PCR, the repertoire was profiled, and TCRdb retains in-frame clones only, with some absent. The data contain tens of thousands of clones, 70% to 85% of them singletons. Sequencing was done on a sample of peripheral blood. The receptors stem from a man between 70 and 80 years old with acute or convalescent COVID-19.

The chain couples TRBV10-3 to TRBJ1-5; D is unclear. Germline-derived CDR1 and CDR2 are ENHRY and SYGVKD. The CDR3 runs 15 residues. V lost 3 bases, J lost 2 bases, and 11 bases lay in between. The CDR3 nucleotides are TGTGCCATCAGTGAAAGAGGCACCGGCAATCAGCCCCAGCATTTT. It codes for CAISERGTGNQPQHF.

This clone was found a few times. The V gene is TRBV28, the J gene TRBJ2-7; 8 bases map to TRBD2. This CDR3 is built from 11 residues. Losses at the gene ends were 7 bases for V and 7 bases for J; bases not matched to a gene: 3. Germline-derived CDR1 and CDR2 are MDHEN and SYDVKM. The CDR3 DNA sequence: TGTGCCAGCACCACGGGAGGGGAGCAGTACTTC. It yields the protein CASTTGGEQYF.